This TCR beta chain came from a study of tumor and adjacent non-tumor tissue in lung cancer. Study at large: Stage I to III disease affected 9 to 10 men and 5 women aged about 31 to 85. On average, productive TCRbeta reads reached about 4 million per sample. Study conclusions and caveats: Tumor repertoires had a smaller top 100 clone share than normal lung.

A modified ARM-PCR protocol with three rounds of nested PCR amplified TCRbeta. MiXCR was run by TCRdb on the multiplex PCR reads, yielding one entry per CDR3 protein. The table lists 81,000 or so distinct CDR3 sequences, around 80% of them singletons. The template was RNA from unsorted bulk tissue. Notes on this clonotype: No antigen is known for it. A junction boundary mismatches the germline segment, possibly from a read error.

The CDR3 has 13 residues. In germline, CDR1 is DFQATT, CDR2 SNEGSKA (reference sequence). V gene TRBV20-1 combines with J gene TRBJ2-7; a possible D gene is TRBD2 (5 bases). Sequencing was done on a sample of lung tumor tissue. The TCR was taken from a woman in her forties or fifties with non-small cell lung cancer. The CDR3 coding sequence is TGCACTGCTAGTGGGTGGGAGTACATCGAGCAGTACTTC. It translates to CTASGWEYIEQYF.